This passage covers 26 T cell receptor beta chains from one sample sequenced in a study of cytomegalovirus exposure and HLA in healthy donors. Primers: 60 Vbeta forward and 13 Jbeta reverse. TCRdb keeps only in-frame clones here, not all; method: immunoSEQ multiplex PCR. This table has approximately 90,000 clones, around 77% appearing once. Sequenced material: PBMCs. These receptors came from a man aged 25-40 years in good health and CMV-seronegative.

The chain carries TRBV2 and TRBJ2-1; 7 bases agree with TRBD2. The CDR3 is 13 residues long. Germline assignment: CDR1 SNHLY and CDR2 FYNNEI. Trimming at V came to 2 bases and at J to 9 bases, leaving 4 bases not matched to a gene. The CDR3 here is CASSERLAGEQFF. In DNA form, the CDR3 reads TGTGCCAGCAGTGAAAGACTAGCAGGTGAGCAGTTCTTC.

The rearrangement uses TRBV28 and TRBJ2-4; 9 nucleotides align to TRBD1. The CDR3 is 14 residues long. Trimming at V came to 6 bases and at J to 6 bases, leaving 6 bases not matched to a gene. Germline CDR1 MDHEN, CDR2 SYDVKM. The CDR3 DNA sequence: TGTGCCAGCAGGAGGGGACAGGGCCGAAACATTCAGTACTTC. Its translation is CASRRGQGRNIQYF.

The chain carries TRBV27 and TRBJ2-5; no reliable D call. V lost 4 bases and J lost 5, with 11 bases in between. Germline CDR1 is MNHEY and CDR2 is SMNVEV (reference sequence). This CDR3 region has 13 residues. CDR3 region: CASSSQNSETQYF. The CDR3 DNA follows: TGTGCCAGCAGTTCTCAAAACAGCGAGACCCAGTACTTC.

The chain employs TRBV6-6 and TRBJ2-7, with TRBD1 as a possible D gene (5 bases). This CDR3 spans 14 amino acids. V gave up 6 bases and J gave up 3 bases, with 15 bases separating them. Germline V gene data show CDR1 as MNHNY and CDR2 as SVGAGI (reference sequence). Here the CDR3 DNA reads TGTGCCAGCAGGCTAGGGCAGGGTGACTACGAGCAGTACTTC. Residues: CASRLGQGDYEQYF.

The CDR3 spells CASSYYRDNYGYTF. The DNA of the CDR3 is TGTGCCAGCAGTTACTACAGGGATAACTATGGCTACACCTTC. The V call is TRBV7-2, the J call TRBJ1-2, with D possibly being TRBD1 (6 bases). The CDR3 covers 14 residues. Per germline, CDR1 SGHTA and CDR2 FQGNSA. The V gene lost 6 bases and the J gene lost 1 base, with 12 bases spanning the gap. Complete variable domain (other parts from reference TRBV7-2 and TRBJ1-2): GAGVSQSPSNKVTEKGKDVELRCDPISGHTALYWYRQSLGQGLEFLIYFQGNSAPDKSGLPSDRFSAERTGGSVSTLTIQRTQQEDSAVYLCASSYYRDNYGYTFGSGTRLTVV.

This chain connects TRBV5-1 to TRBJ1-4; D perhaps matches TRBD1 (6 bases). The germline V gene has CDR1 SGHRS and CDR2 YFSETQ. V was cut by 0 bases and J by 6 bases, with 12 bases left in between. The CDR3 spans 15 residues. CDR3: CASSLVAGADEKLFF. CDR3 nucleotide sequence: TGCGCCAGCAGCTTGGTAGCGGGGGCGGATGAAAAACTGTTTTTT.

The chain employs TRBV11-2 and TRBJ2-7; 14 bases fit TRBD2. V dropped 6 bases and J dropped 4; count of bases not matched to a gene: 2. This CDR3 contains 14 residues. Germline values: CDR1 SGHAT, CDR2 FQNNGV. This CDR3 reads CASRGLAGGYEQYF. The CDR3 DNA reads TGTGCCAGCAGAGGACTAGCGGGAGGTTACGAGCAGTACTTC.

In DNA form, the CDR3 reads TGTGCCAGCAGCTTAGCGGGCGATCGGGCAGGGGGCTTCGGAAACACCATATATTTT. This encodes CASSLAGDRAGGFGNTIYF. The rearrangement joins TRBV11-2 to TRBJ1-3; 8 nucleotides line up with TRBD1. Per the germline V gene, CDR1 is SGHAT and CDR2 is FQNNGV. The CDR3 is 19 residues long. V lost 1 base, J lost 4 bases, and 15 bases stayed unmatched.

This clone was seen only a few times. CDR3 protein: CAWTPQAGGPTQYF. In nucleotides, the CDR3 is TGTGCCTGGACTCCGCAAGCGGGAGGGCCAACGCAGTATTTT. The chain carries TRBV30 and TRBJ2-3; the match to TRBD2 covers 10 bases. Germline V gene lookup returns CDR1 GTSNPN and CDR2 SVGIG (reference sequence). The V segment lost 4 bases and the J segment 9 bases; nucleotides outside the gene matches: 10. The CDR3 has 14 amino acids. The whole variable domain, remainder taken from reference TRBV30 and TRBJ2-3, is SQTIHQWPATLVQPVGSPLSLECTVEGTSNPNLYWYRQAAGRGLQLLFYSVGIGQISSEVPQNLSASRPQDRQFILSSKKLLLSDSGFYLCAWTPQAGGPTQYFGPGTRLTVL.

CDR3 residues: CASSLRTELAKNIQYF. The CDR3, as DNA: TGCGCCAGCAGCTTGCGGACAGAACTAGCCAAAAACATTCAGTACTTC. J is TRBJ2-4 and V is TRBV5-1, with a weak D call TRBD1 (6 bases). V lost 1 base and J 0 bases, leaving 11 bases between the germline ends. The CDR3 sequence is 16 residues long. Germline CDR1 reads SGHRS; CDR2 reads YFSETQ.

This clone was seen a handful of times. CDR3 protein: CASSVNRVFNQPQHF. CDR3 nucleotide sequence: TGTGCCAGCAGTGTAAACAGGGTCTTCAATCAGCCCCAGCATTTT. The V call is TRBV27, the J call TRBJ1-5; maybe TRBD1 (6 bases). Trimming removed 5 bases at V and 3 bases at J, with 14 bases between. The CDR3 consists of 15 residues. Germline loops: CDR1 MNHEY, CDR2 SMNVEV (reference sequence).

This chain links TRBV4-3 with TRBJ2-5; 8 bases align to TRBD1. CDR1 and CDR2 from the germline V gene are LGHNA and YSLEER. The length of the CDR3 is 17 residues. V lost 0 bases and J lost 5; bases outside the gene matches: 11. CDR3: CASSQDRSRGLRETQYF. CDR3 coding DNA: TGCGCCAGCAGCCAAGATAGGAGCAGGGGGCTTAGGGAGACCCAGTACTTC.

The chain recombines TRBV6-1 with TRBJ2-7; no clear D gene. The CDR3 runs 15 residues. Germline CDR1 and CDR2: MNHNS and SASEGT. The V gene lost 2 bases and the J gene lost 4 bases, with 15 bases spanning the gap. CDR3 in DNA: TGTGCCAGCAGTGAATCGAAGAACAGTAGATACGAGCAGTACTTC. As protein: CASSESKNSRYEQYF.

This chain connects TRBV19 to TRBJ1-5; 10 bases agree with TRBD1. Trimming cost V 3 bases and J 4 bases; bases outside gene matches: 6. The CDR3 runs to 16 residues. CDR1 LNHDA and CDR2 SQIVND come from the germline V gene (reference sequence). The CDR3 sequence: CASSIFPGQGNQPQHF. In DNA, the CDR3 is TGTGCCAGTAGTATTTTCCCGGGACAGGGGAATCAGCCCCAGCATTTT.

The rearrangement uses TRBV5-1 and TRBJ2-1; 10 positions agree with TRBD2. CDR3 size: 13 residues. The germline CDR1 and CDR2 sequences are SGHRS and YFSETQ. V lost 4 bases, J lost 8 bases, and 3 bases stayed unmatched. CDR3 loop: CASSIGTSDEQFF. The CDR3 DNA reads TGCGCCAGCAGCATCGGGACTAGCGATGAGCAGTTCTTC.

V and J are TRBV18 and TRBJ1-1; possible D gene TRBD1, 5 bases. V was shortened by 1 base and J by 4 bases, with 10 bases between the two germline ends. This CDR3 is 14 amino acids long. The germline CDR1 and CDR2 sequences are KGHSH and LQKENI. CDR3 nucleotides: TGTGCCAGCTCACCACGGGGGGAAGGCACTGAAGCTTTCTTT. It codes for CASSPRGEGTEAFF.

The chain is built from TRBV7-9 and TRBJ1-2; D possibly corresponds to TRBD1 (5 bases). The length of the CDR3 is 14 residues. Germline V CDR1 and CDR2: SEHNR, FQNEAQ (reference sequence). V lost 2 bases, J lost 3 bases, and 10 bases lay in between. The CDR3 DNA reads TGTGCCAGCAGCTTATTGGGGGGTTACTATGGCTACACCTTC. Its protein is CASSLLGGYYGYTF. The variable domain in full, completed from reference TRBV7-9 and TRBJ1-2, reads DTGVSQNPRHKITKRGQNVTFRCDPISEHNRLYWYRQTLGQGPEFLTYFQNEAQLEKSRLLSDRFSAERPKGSFSTLEIQRTEQGDSAMYLCASSLLGGYYGYTFGSGTRLTVV.

The CDR3 sequence is CASSSPSLQQYF. The CDR3 coding sequence is TGTGCCAGCAGTTCACCCAGTTTACAGCAGTACTTC. V gene TRBV6-5 combines with J gene TRBJ2-7; unclear D gene. The CDR3 totals 12 residues. Germline values: CDR1 MNHEY, CDR2 SVGAGI. V was clipped by 4 bases and J by 8 bases, with 12 bases between them.

The chain employs TRBV30 and TRBJ2-7; 7 nucleotides align to TRBD2. Germline CDR1 GTSNPN, CDR2 SVGIG (reference sequence). This CDR3 is 15 amino acids long. Trimming cost V 3 bases and J 6 bases; bases outside gene matches: 14. The CDR3 loop reads CAWRALRGGPSEQYF. In nucleotides, the CDR3 is TGTGCCTGGAGAGCCCTCCGGGGAGGGCCTTCCGAGCAGTACTTC.

A word on this clone: This specimen includes other DNA sequences encoding the same CDR3. The CDR3 sequence is CASSPWTASSGNTIYF. The CDR3 bases are TGTGCCAGCAGCCCGTGGACAGCGAGCTCTGGAAACACCATATATTTT. The chain employs TRBV9 and TRBJ1-3; perhaps TRBD1 as D (6 bases). CDR3 size: 16 residues. Trimming stripped 4 bases from V and 0 bases from J, with 14 bases between. The V gene's germline CDR1 is SGDLS and CDR2 YYNGEE.

The chain carries TRBV5-1 and TRBJ2-7; a possible D gene is TRBD1 (6 bases). The germline V gene encodes CDR1 SGHRS and CDR2 YFSETQ. V lost 2 bases to trimming and J lost 5 bases, with 17 bases between them. CDR3 length: 15 residues. In nucleotides, the CDR3 is TGCGCCAGCAGCTTTACTGGGGGCGCTTGGGACGAGCAGTACTTC. It is translated as CASSFTGGAWDEQYF. Together with reference TRBV5-1 and TRBJ2-7, the CDR3 gives the full variable domain: KAGVTQTPRYLIKTRGQQVTLSCSPISGHRSVSWYQQTPGQGLQFLFEYFSETQRNKGNFPGRFSGRQFSNSRSEMNVSTLELGDSALYLCASSFTGGAWDEQYFGPGTRLTVT.

The chain uses TRBV29-1 and TRBJ2-3; no reliable D call. Trimming removed 4 bases from V and 2 bases from J, with 16 bases in between. Per germline, CDR1 SQVTM and CDR2 ANQGSEA. The CDR3 totals 15 residues. CDR3 DNA sequence: TGCAGCGTTGCAGTATCTAGTAGGAACACAGATACGCAGTATTTT. It specifies CSVAVSSRNTDTQYF.

The gene calls are TRBV28 and TRBJ2-1, with TRBD2 matching 12 bases. Per the germline V gene, CDR1 is MDHEN and CDR2 is SYDVKM. This CDR3 is 13 amino acids long. Trimming took 6 bases from V and 6 from J; bases not matched to a gene: 0. The CDR3 loop reads CASRLAGGNEQFF. CDR3 in DNA: TGTGCCAGCAGACTAGCGGGAGGCAATGAGCAGTTCTTC.

This rearrangement joins TRBV18 to TRBJ2-1; the match to TRBD1 covers 7 bases. The CDR3 has 15 amino acids. CDR1 and CDR2 (germline): KGHSH, LQKENI. The trim removed 4 bases at V and 6 bases at J, leaving 9 bases unmatched. The CDR3 protein is CASSHRGWVGNEQFF. The CDR3 DNA reads TGTGCCAGCTCACACAGGGGTTGGGTAGGCAATGAGCAGTTCTTC.

This chain connects TRBV27 to TRBJ2-2; no reliable D call. CDR1 MNHEY and CDR2 SMNVEV come from the germline V gene (reference sequence). Trimming removed 2 bases at V and 4 bases at J, with 8 bases between. The CDR3 covers 14 residues. In nucleotides, the CDR3 is TGTGCCAGCAGTTTAGCAGTAATCACCGGGGAGCTGTTTTTT. This codes for CASSLAVITGELFF.

In this sample, this clone turned up once. The V gene is TRBV7-8, the J gene TRBJ1-2, with a possible D match to TRBD1 (6 bases). V lost 1 base and J 8 bases, leaving 8 bases between the germline ends. This CDR3 is 12 amino acids long. CDR1 and CDR2 from the germline V gene are SGHVS and FQNEAQ. CDR3 sequence reads: CASSLDREGYTF. CDR3 bases: TGTGCCAGCAGCTTAGACAGGGAGGGCTACACCTTC.